This is a list of T cell receptor beta chains from one sample in a study of regulatory T cells in long-lasting Graves disease. MiXCR, applied by TCRdb to the multiplex PCR reads, yields one record per CDR3 protein. The repertoire holds about 290,000 distinct CDR3 sequences, with around a fifth as singletons. Here the sequenced sample was peripheral blood mononuclear cells (PBMCs), taken when the disease was refractory, from a patient treated with antithyroid drugs. These receptors were obtained from a female donor with Graves disease. CDR3s include the opening cysteine and the closing phenylalanine or tryptophan. Each record gives: J gene, D gene, clone size, V gene, CDR3 protein, CDR3 DNA. The D gene is left open where the match is weak. Expanded clones are given a class, and other clones once, few, many or no size at all.

>TRBJ2-7|TRBD2|-|TRBV15
CATSRRLAGGFYEQYF
TGTGCCACCAGCAGAAGGCTAGCGGGAGGCTTCTACGAGCAGTACTTC
>TRBJ1-1|-|-|TRBV4-1
CASSRPGWDTEAFF
TGCGCCAGCAGCCGCCCGGGCTGGGACACTGAAGCTTTCTTT
>TRBJ2-7|TRBD1|few|TRBV7-2
CASSSDPQGEQYF
TGTGCCAGCAGCTCAGACCCACAGGGGGAGCAGTACTTC
>TRBJ2-7|TRBD2|many|TRBV10-2
CASSDRAGVSYEQYF
TGCGCCAGCAGTGATAGGGCGGGAGTTAGCTACGAGCAGTACTTC
>TRBJ1-1|TRBD1|-|TRBV5-1
CASSLGRFRDSNTEAFF
TGCGCCAGCAGCTTGGGCCGGTTCCGGGACAGCAACACTGAAGCTTTCTTT
>TRBJ1-2|-|-|TRBV4-2
CASSQDGGYTF
TGTGCCAGCAGCCAAGACGGGGGCTACACCTTC
>TRBJ2-7|-|-|TRBV14
CASTSVNYEQYF
TGTGCCAGCACCTCAGTGAACTACGAGCAGTACTTC
>TRBJ2-3|-|once|TRBV10-1
CASSEFDRGPTDTQYF
TGCGCCAGCAGTGAGTTCGACAGAGGACCCACAGATACGCAGTATTTT
>TRBJ2-7|TRBD2|few|TRBV7-2
CASSLGVRGLAGGDCEQYF
TGTGCCAGCAGCTTAGGGGTTCGAGGACTAGCGGGAGGGGATTGCGAGCAGTACTTC
>TRBJ1-2|-|many|TRBV7-3
CASSLIGGGGAGTGYTF
TGTGCCAGCAGCTTAATAGGTGGTGGGGGCGCTGGGACTGGCTACACCTTC
>TRBJ1-4|-|few|TRBV14
CASSQARRNEKLFF
TGTGCCAGCAGCCAAGCCCGACGGAATGAAAAACTGTTTTTT
>TRBJ2-5|TRBD1|many|TRBV7-2
CASSLDRGHETQYF
TGTGCCAGCAGCTTAGACAGGGGGCACGAGACCCAGTACTTC
>TRBJ2-1|-|few|TRBV12-3/TRBV12-4
CASSSHPRKNEQFF
TGTGCCAGCAGTTCCCACCCCAGGAAAAATGAGCAGTTCTTC
>TRBJ2-1|-|many|TRBV30
CAWSRPGPYNEQFF
TGTGCCTGGAGTAGGCCGGGGCCCTACAATGAGCAGTTCTTC
>TRBJ2-2|TRBD2|few|TRBV29-1
CSVTGGRTGELFF
TGCAGCGTTACGGGAGGACGAACCGGGGAGCTGTTTTTT
>TRBJ1-5|TRBD1|many|TRBV28
CASSFDAGGFQPQHF
TGTGCCAGCAGTTTTGATGCAGGGGGCTTTCAGCCCCAGCATTTT
>TRBJ2-1|TRBD1|-|TRBV5-6
CASSWGQGVRNEQFF
TGTGCCAGCAGCTGGGGACAGGGGGTAAGGAATGAGCAGTTCTTC
>TRBJ1-1|-|many|TRBV28
CASIEAGDGNTEAFF
TGTGCCAGCATTGAGGCAGGGGATGGTAACACTGAAGCTTTCTTT
>TRBJ2-7|-|many|TRBV7-8
CASSLQFRNEQYF
TGTGCCAGCAGCTTACAATTCAGGAACGAGCAGTACTTC
>TRBJ2-7|TRBD1|many|TRBV27
CASSLTGSSEQYF
TGTGCCAGCAGTTTGACAGGGTCCTCCGAGCAGTACTTC
>TRBJ2-2|-|-|TRBV30
CAWSPWGAASTGELFF
TGTGCCTGGAGTCCTTGGGGGGCCGCAAGCACCGGGGAGCTGTTTTTT
>TRBJ2-5|TRBD2|many|TRBV28
CASRKLAPETQYF
TGTGCCAGCAGGAAACTAGCGCCAGAGACCCAGTACTTC
>TRBJ2-1|TRBD1|-|TRBV4-3
CASSQDGSGTGYDEQFF
TGCGCCAGCAGCCAAGATGGGTCGGGGACAGGGTACGATGAGCAGTTCTTC
>TRBJ2-5|-|many|TRBV30
CAWIGLETQYF
TGTGCCTGGATCGGGCTCGAGACCCAGTACTTC
>TRBJ1-2|-|-|TRBV27
CASSPLPPTALYGYTF
TGTGCCAGCAGTCCACTGCCGCCGACGGCGCTCTATGGCTACACCTTC
>TRBJ1-1|-|many|TRBV12-3/TRBV12-4
CASTRTGLRTEAFF
TGTGCCAGCACTCGAACGGGACTCAGGACTGAAGCTTTCTTT
>TRBJ2-2|-|-|TRBV7-6
CASSSSFGGVRSGELFF
TGTGCCAGCAGTTCTTCCTTTGGGGGAGTGAGATCCGGGGAGCTGTTTTTT
>TRBJ1-1|-|few|TRBV12-3/TRBV12-4
CASSLLGKTPEAFF
TGTGCCAGCAGTTTGCTAGGGAAGACCCCTGAAGCTTTCTTT
>TRBJ2-5|TRBD2|once|TRBV10-3
CAISETSGGETQYF
TGTGCCATCAGTGAGACTAGCGGGGGGGAGACCCAGTACTTC
>TRBJ2-5|TRBD1|few|TRBV2
CASHGTGSETQYF
TGTGCCAGCCACGGGACAGGGTCCGAGACCCAGTACTTC
>TRBJ1-2|-|few|TRBV6-1
CASRERDAANYGYTF
TGTGCCAGCAGAGAACGGGACGCAGCTAACTATGGCTACACCTTC
>TRBJ2-1|TRBD2|-|TRBV11-3
CASSQGLAGTNEQFF
TGTGCCAGCAGTCAAGGACTAGCGGGGACTAATGAGCAGTTCTTC
>TRBJ2-1|TRBD2|-|TRBV3-1
CASSQAPAGGEQFF
TGTGCCAGCAGCCAAGCCCCTGCGGGGGGAGAGCAGTTCTTC
>TRBJ2-5|-|-|TRBV20-1
CSARHEETQYF
TGCAGTGCTAGGCACGAAGAGACCCAGTACTTC
>TRBJ1-6|-|few|TRBV28
CASSLLPPNSPLHF
TGTGCCAGCAGCTTACTCCCTCCCAATTCACCCCTCCACTTT
>TRBJ2-2|-|-|TRBV7-2
CASSLGPTGELFF
TGTGCCAGCAGCTTAGGACCCACCGGGGAGCTGTTTTTT
>TRBJ1-2|-|many|TRBV7-6
CASSLGPGNGYTF
TGTGCCAGCAGCTTAGGACCCGGGAATGGCTACACCTTC
>TRBJ2-5|TRBD1|many|TRBV11-2
CASSLDGGLQGAQYF
TGTGCCAGCAGCTTAGACGGCGGGCTTCAGGGGGCCCAGTACTTC
>TRBJ2-7|TRBD2|few|TRBV5-1
CASSANSGSVEQYF
TGCGCCAGCAGCGCCAATAGCGGGAGCGTCGAGCAGTACTTC
>TRBJ2-5|TRBD2|many|TRBV24-1
CATTKAGVGETQYF
TGTGCCACCACCAAAGCGGGAGTTGGAGAGACCCAGTACTTC
>TRBJ2-2|-|few|TRBV9
CASSVSSGELFF
TGTGCCAGCAGCGTAAGTTCCGGGGAGCTGTTTTTT
>TRBJ2-7|TRBD2|-|TRBV6-1
CASSTREAYEQYF
TGTGCCAGTTCGACCCGGGAGGCTTACGAGCAGTACTTC
>TRBJ2-2|TRBD2|-|TRBV20-1
CSARGRGVLNTGELFF
TGCAGTGCTAGAGGGCGGGGGGTCTTGAACACCGGGGAGCTGTTTTTT